This T cell receptor (beta chain) was recorded in a study of control samples from healthy donors and cancer patients. J gave up 6 bases and V 4 bases, and 9 bases lay outside the gene matches. This CDR3 has 15 residues. Germline lookup yields CDR1 LGHDT and CDR2 YNNKEL (reference sequence). The assay was immunoSEQ multiplex PCR, and TCRdb's table has in-frame clones only and misses some. This repertoire shows 150,000 or so clones, about 94% found once; its top ten account for 2% to 2.5%. This chain uses TRBV3-1 (or the pseudogene TRBV3-2) with TRBJ1-2, with 9 bases matching TRBD1. The sequence was collected from a middle-aged man in good health. Sequenced sample: blood. CDR3 sequence reads: CASSRLETGGDGYTF. CDR3 DNA: TGTGCCAGCAGCCGCCTAGAGACAGGGGGGGATGGCTACACCTTC.